This T cell receptor (beta chain) comes out of a study of CD8 T cells in ankylosing spondylitis. Study findings and constraints: A number of the motif variants had already been described in reactive arthritis synovial fluid and blood. A motif of fewer than ten highly homologous TCR beta variants was seen as apparently characteristic of ankylosing spondylitis blood. Disease-linked clones displayed a CD8+ phenotype and appeared relatively rarely in peripheral blood. As reported, disease-linked clones showed significant enrichment in matched ankylosing spondylitis synovial fluid.

By quantitative 5'-RACE with molecular barcodes, the TCR beta libraries were made. TCRdb independently ran MiXCR on the 5' RACE reads; one entry per CDR3 protein. Of 220,000 or so distinct CDR3 sequences listed, around 19% are singletons. Remarks on this clonotype: Its antigen is not identified.

The CDR3 is made up of 15 amino acids. CDR1 is MDHEN, CDR2 SYDVKM, per germline. The V segment lost 5 bases and the J segment 5 bases; nucleotides outside the gene matches: 6. The chain couples TRBV28 to TRBJ2-1; 10 bases fit TRBD2. The sequence came from a male donor with ankylosing spondylitis. The material sequenced was blood, either unsorted or a sorted T cell fraction (not recorded which). The CDR3 DNA is TGTGCCAGCAGTACCCTAGCGGGAGCCCACAATGAGCAGTTCTTC. This gives the protein CASSTLAGAHNEQFF.